The 21 T cell receptor beta chains presented below share a single source sample, sequenced in a study of T cells in women clearing cervical HPV infection. Assay: immunoSEQ multiplex PCR; the TCRdb copy retains only in-frame clones and omits some. The sample holds tens of thousands of clones. Sequenced: blood buffy coat. The receptor source for this set is a woman between 18 and 70 years old with a cervical HPV16 infection that either progressed to CIN3+ or cleared (not recorded which).

Turning to this clone: The read gets to within 3 residues of the CDR3 end, and the germline J gene fills in the rest. J is TRBJ1-1 and V is TRBV18; 9 bases are a match to TRBD1. Germline V gene data show CDR1 as KGHSH and CDR2 as LQKENI. After removal of 3 bases from V and 6 bases from J, the junction contained 5 bases not matched to a gene. This CDR3 comprises 14 residues. CDR3 protein: CASSPRGQGAEAFF. CDR3 DNA (partial): TGTGCCAGCTCACCCCGGGGACAGGGTGCTGAA.

Turning to this clone: The read terminates 3 residues ahead of where the CDR3 ends, so the germline J gene completes it. The chain joins TRBV7-8 to TRBJ2-3; 8 nucleotides match TRBD1. This CDR3 has 15 residues. V was pared by 5 bases and J by 1 base, with 5 bases of the junction left unmatched. Per germline, CDR1 SGHVS and CDR2 FQNEAQ. Partial CDR3 DNA: TGTGCCAGCAGCCAAACAGGGGGAGGCACAGATACG. Encoded protein: CASSQTGGGTDT. The CDR3 in its entirety is CASSQTGGGTDTQYF. Together with reference TRBV7-8 and TRBJ2-3, the CDR3 gives the full variable domain: GAGVSQSPRYKVAKRGQDVALRCDPISGHVSLFWYQQALGQGPEFLTYFQNEAQLDKSGLPSDRFFAERPEGSVSTLKIQRTQQEDSAVYLCASSQTGGGTDTQYFGPGTRLTVL.

On this clone itself: The CDR3 goes on 3 residues after the read ends, and that part is filled in from the germline J gene. This chain uses TRBV30 with TRBJ1-2; weak D call: TRBD1 (5 bases). The CDR3 is 13 residues long. In germline, CDR1 is GTSNPN, CDR2 SVGIG (reference sequence). The CDR3 DNA, read in part, is TGTGCCTGGAGTGTGTATGGGAGGGGCGGC. This encodes CAWSVYGRGG. In full, the CDR3 reads CAWSVYGRGGYTF.

Regarding this clone: The CDR3 end is not reached by the read, which stops 3 residues before it; the germline J gene fills it in. This sequence joins TRBV7-8 and TRBJ2-7; 9 positions agree with TRBD2. Germline-derived CDR1 and CDR2 are SGHVS and FQNEAQ. J lost 4 bases, V lost 5 bases, and 6 bases had no gene match. The CDR3 runs to 14 residues. The CDR3 reads CASSPGLAPYEQYF. Partial CDR3 DNA: TGTGCCAGCAGCCCGGGACTAGCTCCATACGAG.

With regard to this clone: Sequencing ends 3 residues short of the CDR3 end; the germline J gene provides the rest. The rearrangement uses TRBV20-1 and TRBJ2-7, with 9 bases lining up with TRBD1. V was pared by 3 bases and J by 3 bases, with 9 bases of the junction left unmatched. This CDR3 has 15 residues. Germline V CDR1 and CDR2: DFQATT, SNEGSKA (reference sequence). The sequenced part of the CDR3 DNA is TGCAGTGCTAGCTCCACGGGACAGGGTATCTACGAG. It encodes CSASSTGQGIYE. The entire CDR3 is CSASSTGQGIYEQYF.

Of note for this clone: The read comes to an end 3 residues before the CDR3 does, leaving the germline J gene to fill in the end. The chain couples TRBV6-2 or TRBV6-3 to TRBJ1-5; 7 bases match TRBD1. Germline CDR1 MNHEY, CDR2 SVGEGT. Trimming cost V 5 bases and J 4 bases; bases outside gene matches: 5. This CDR3 region has 14 residues. The DNA read from the CDR3 is TGTGCCAGCAGTATGACAGGGACAAATCAGCCC. This encodes CASSMTGTNQP. The full-length CDR3 reads as CASSMTGTNQPQHF.

A remark on this clone: Read data end 3 residues before the CDR3 end; the end is taken from the germline J gene. V is TRBV28 and J is TRBJ2-7, with D possibly matching TRBD1 (6 bases). The CDR3 runs to 15 residues. V was shortened by 3 bases and J by 2 bases, with 14 bases between the two germline ends. Germline lookup yields CDR1 MDHEN and CDR2 SYDVKM. CDR3 bases read: TGTGCCAGCAGTTTTTACGCAGGGGCAACCTACGAG. Translating gives CASSFYAGATYE. The CDR3, in full, reads CASSFYAGATYEQYF.

This clone registers medium-sized by frequency. The CDR3 end is not reached by the read, which stops 3 residues before it; the germline J gene fills it in. The chain carries TRBV30 and TRBJ2-3; no firm D call. The CDR3 runs 12 residues. V was trimmed by 7 bases and J by 2 bases, leaving 10 bases between them. CDR1 is GTSNPN and CDR2 is SVGIG in the germline V gene (reference sequence). This CDR3 reads CAFRTYTDTQYF. The part of the CDR3 DNA that was read is TGTGCCTTCCGTACCTACACAGATACG.

Notes on this clone: Sequencing ends 3 residues short of the CDR3 end; the germline J gene provides the rest. The chain is built from TRBV20-1 and TRBJ1-5, with 7 bases identical to TRBD1. This CDR3 region has 14 residues. V shed 6 bases, J shed 4 bases, and the junction held 9 bases outside the gene matches. Germline V gene lookup returns CDR1 DFQATT and CDR2 SNEGSKA (reference sequence). CDR3 sequence: CSASQGQTNQPQHF. The sequenced part of the CDR3 DNA is TGCAGTGCGAGTCAGGGACAGACAAATCAGCCC.

With respect to this clone: The CDR3 is cut off 3 residues early in the read; its end comes from the germline J gene. The chain uses TRBV6-1 and TRBJ1-2, with D possibly being TRBD1 (6 bases). V was trimmed by 1 base and J by 7 bases, leaving 10 bases between them. CDR1 is MNHNS, CDR2 SASEGT, per germline. CDR3 size: 13 residues. CDR3 DNA, as far as it was read: TGTGCCAGCAGTGAAGACCAGGGGAGTGGC. It is translated as CASSEDQGSG. The whole CDR3 protein is CASSEDQGSGYTF.

As to this clone: Read coverage stops 3 residues before the CDR3 terminus; the germline J gene supplies the remainder. This sequence joins TRBV7-6 and TRBJ2-1; TRBD2 aligns across 8 bases. This CDR3 contains 16 residues. The germline gives CDR1 SGHVS, CDR2 FNYEAQ. After removal of 4 bases from V and 8 bases from J, the junction contained 13 bases not matched to a gene. CDR3 sequence: CASSSSTSVTYDEQFF. The DNA read from the CDR3 is TGTGCCAGCAGCTCCTCGACTAGCGTGACCTATGATGAG.

About this clone: The read halts 3 residues ahead of the CDR3 end, with the missing end drawn from the germline J gene. The chain carries TRBV19 and TRBJ2-7, with 12 bases identical to TRBD2. CDR3 length equals 15 residues. Germline CDR1 reads LNHDA; CDR2 reads SQIVND (reference sequence). After removal of 5 bases from V and 4 bases from J, the junction contained 6 bases not matched to a gene. The CDR3 reads CASSPGTSGSYEQYF. CDR3 DNA, as far as it was read: TGTGCCAGTAGTCCCGGGACTAGCGGGTCTTACGAG.

Details on this clone: The DNA ends 3 residues before the CDR3 does, and the rest of the CDR3 is filled in from the germline J gene. J is TRBJ2-2 and V is TRBV30; D is unresolved. Trimming took off 1 base at V and 7 bases at J, with 10 bases between the two ends. Germline V CDR1 and CDR2: GTSNPN, SVGIG (reference sequence). The CDR3 covers 13 residues. Here the CDR3 reads CAWSDLAGGELFF. The sequenced part of the CDR3 DNA is TGTGCCTGGAGTGATTTGGCAGGCGGGGAG.

On this clone: With the read ending 3 residues before the CDR3 end, the germline J gene is used to fill in that end. This rearrangement joins TRBV20-1 to TRBJ2-7; no reliable D call. There are 11 residues in the CDR3. Germline V gene sequence: CDR1 DFQATT, CDR2 SNEGSKA (reference sequence). The germline V and J ends were trimmed by 1 base and 4 bases, with 5 bases remaining between them. The CDR3 bases that were read are TGCAGTGCTAGAGCGGGTTACGAG. Protein product: CSARAGYE. In full, the CDR3 is CSARAGYEQYF.

In the case of this clone: The read falls 3 residues short of the CDR3 end, and the missing part is taken from the germline J gene. The chain employs TRBV28 and TRBJ1-5; D possibly corresponds to TRBD1 (6 bases). The CDR3 runs 15 residues. The germline V gene has CDR1 MDHEN and CDR2 SYDVKM. V gave up 6 bases and J gave up 5 bases, with 17 bases separating them. The CDR3 DNA, read in part, is TGTGCCAGCAGGGCAGGGGCGGCCAGGCATCAGCCC. This translates into CASRAGAARHQP. In full, the CDR3 is CASRAGAARHQPQHF. Together with reference TRBV28 and TRBJ1-5, the CDR3 gives the full variable domain: DVKVTQSSRYLVKRTGEKVFLECVQDMDHENMFWYRQDPGLGLRLIYFSYDVKMKEKGDIPEGYSVSREKKERFSLILESASTNQTSMYLCASRAGAARHQPQHFGDGTRLSIL.

For this clone: The read is 3 residues too short to cover the CDR3 end, so that end is filled in from the germline J gene. The genes are TRBV28 and TRBJ1-1, with a weak D call TRBD1 (6 bases). The CDR3 totals 15 residues. Germline CDR1 and CDR2: MDHEN and SYDVKM. V shed 5 bases and J shed 0 bases, with 13 bases lying between them. CDR3 loop: CASSPPTGLNTEAFF. CDR3 bases read: TGTGCCAGCAGTCCGCCTACAGGGCTGAACACTGAA.

The part of the CDR3 DNA that was read is TGTGCCTGGAGTATCCGAGGGGCGGCGCAAGAGACC. Translation gives CAWSIRGAAQET. The complete CDR3 reads CAWSIRGAAQETQYF. The rearrangement uses TRBV30 and TRBJ2-5; TRBD1 or TRBD2 may be the D gene (5 bases each). The read terminates 3 residues ahead of where the CDR3 ends, so the germline J gene completes it. Germline V gene lookup returns CDR1 GTSNPN and CDR2 SVGIG (reference sequence). V was pared by 2 bases and J by 2 bases, with 15 bases between. The CDR3 totals 15 residues.

About this clone: The CDR3 extends 3 residues past the end of the read, so its final part is completed from the germline J gene. V gene TRBV2 combines with J gene TRBJ1-2, with D possibly being TRBD1 (6 bases). V shed 8 bases and J shed 5 bases, with 21 bases lying between them. The CDR3 runs to 15 residues. CDR1 and CDR2 (germline): SNHLY, FYNNEI. The CDR3 bases that were read are TGTGCCAGCGCCATGGGCCAGGGGCTGACATATGGC. It yields the protein CASAMGQGLTYG. Given in full, the CDR3 is CASAMGQGLTYGYTF.

Comment on this clone: From the germline J gene comes the end of the CDR3, since the read stops 3 residues before it. The chain carries TRBV10-3 and TRBJ1-4; D may be TRBD1 (5 bases). CDR3 size: 16 residues. The V gene lost 5 bases and the J gene lost 1 base, with 14 bases spanning the gap. In germline, CDR1 is ENHRY, CDR2 SYGVKD. The DNA read from the CDR3 is TGTGCCATCAGTTCAGGGTCCACACGAACTAATGAAAAA. This translates into CAISSGSTRTNEK. The full-length CDR3 reads as CAISSGSTRTNEKLFF.

For this clone: Coverage ceases 3 residues before the CDR3 finishes, and the germline J gene fills in the end. The V and J genes are TRBV6-2 or TRBV6-3 and TRBJ1-5, with a tentative D call TRBD1 (5 bases). This CDR3 comprises 13 residues. Trimming stripped 7 bases from V and 9 bases from J, with 16 bases between. Germline-derived CDR1 and CDR2 are MNHEY and SVGEGT. The CDR3 reads CASIDSPSAPQHF. Partial CDR3 DNA: TGTGCCAGCATCGACAGTCCTTCGGCGCCC.

Of note for this clone: Read coverage stops 3 residues before the CDR3 terminus; the germline J gene supplies the remainder. The V gene is TRBV19, the J gene TRBJ2-7, with 7 bases aligning to TRBD1. Germline V gene sequence: CDR1 LNHDA, CDR2 SQIVND (reference sequence). The CDR3 has 13 amino acids. Trimming at V came to 4 bases and at J to 0 bases, leaving 0 bases not matched to a gene. The CDR3 region is CASSRTGSYEQYF. CDR3 DNA, as far as it was read: TGTGCCAGTAGTAGGACAGGCTCCTACGAG.